This T cell receptor (beta chain) originates from a study of T cell clonotyping in hematopoietic cell transplantation. Study-level results: At the given depth, recipient repertoires were over 95% de novo clonotypes. Pathologically expanded recipient clonotypes increased progressively from day 30 to day 180 as diversity fell.

This clone showed up just a few times. Antigen specificity is unknown. Germline V CDR1 and CDR2: MNHEY, SMNVEV (reference sequence). There are 13 residues in the CDR3. V lost 2 bases and J lost 5, with 9 bases in between. Sequenced by immunoSEQ multiplex PCR; TCRdb stores in-frame clones only, minus some. Altogether approximately 8,700 clones are present, almost 85% being singletons, with the ten largest covering roughly 34%. The receptor's source is a female patient between 25 and 45 years old who had an allogeneic stem cell transplant, so the T cells may come from the graft donor. Some clones in this sample may be carry-over from other donors' samples. The sample was PBMCs, taken 180 days after allogeneic stem cell transplant. J is TRBJ1-2 and V is TRBV27, with a weak D call TRBD1 (6 bases). The CDR3 reads CASSLARGYGYTF. As DNA, the CDR3 is TGTGCCAGCAGTTTAGCCAGGGGATATGGCTACACCTTC.